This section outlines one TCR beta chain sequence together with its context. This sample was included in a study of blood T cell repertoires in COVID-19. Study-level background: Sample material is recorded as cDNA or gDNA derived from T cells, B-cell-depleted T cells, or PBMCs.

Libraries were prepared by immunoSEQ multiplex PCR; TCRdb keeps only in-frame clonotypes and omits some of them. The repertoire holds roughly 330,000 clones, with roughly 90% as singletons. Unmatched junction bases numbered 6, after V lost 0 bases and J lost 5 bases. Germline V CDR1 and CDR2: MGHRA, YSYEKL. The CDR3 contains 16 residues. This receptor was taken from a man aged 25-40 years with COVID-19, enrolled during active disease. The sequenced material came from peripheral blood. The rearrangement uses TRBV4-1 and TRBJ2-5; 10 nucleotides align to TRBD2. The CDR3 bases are TGCGCCAGCAGCCAAGAAGTAGCGGGGGGTCATGAGACCCAGTACTTC. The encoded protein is CASSQEVAGGHETQYF.